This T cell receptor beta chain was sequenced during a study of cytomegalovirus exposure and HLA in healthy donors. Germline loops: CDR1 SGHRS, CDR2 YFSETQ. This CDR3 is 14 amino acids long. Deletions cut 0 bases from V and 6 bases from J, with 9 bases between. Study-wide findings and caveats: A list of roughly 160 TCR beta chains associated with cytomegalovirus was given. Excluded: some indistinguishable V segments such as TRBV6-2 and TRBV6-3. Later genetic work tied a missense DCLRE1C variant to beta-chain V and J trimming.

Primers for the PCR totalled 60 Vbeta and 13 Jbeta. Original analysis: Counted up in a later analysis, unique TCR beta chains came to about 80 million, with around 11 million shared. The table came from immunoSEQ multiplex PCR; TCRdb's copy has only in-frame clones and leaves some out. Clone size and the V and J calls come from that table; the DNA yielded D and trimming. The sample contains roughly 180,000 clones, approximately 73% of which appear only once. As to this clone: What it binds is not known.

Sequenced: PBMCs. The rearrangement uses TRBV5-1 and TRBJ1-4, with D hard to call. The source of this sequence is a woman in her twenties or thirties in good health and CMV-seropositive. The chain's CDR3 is CASSLAVADEKLFF. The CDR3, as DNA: TGCGCCAGCAGCTTGGCCGTTGCAGATGAAAAACTGTTTTTT.